Presented here are 18 T cell receptor beta chains from one specimen sequenced in a study of response to subunit inactivated influenza vaccine. MiXCR, applied by TCRdb to the RT-PCR reads, yields one record per CDR3 protein. The sample has 610,000 or so distinct CDR3 sequences; 14% are singletons. The sequencing used PBMCs from blood, collected approximately 12 days after vaccination. The receptors come from a middle-aged man who received an inactivated influenza vaccine.

There are a few counts of this clonotype. The rearrangement joins TRBV29-1 to TRBJ1-5; 7 nucleotides line up with TRBD1. The CDR3 is made up of 14 amino acids. V was pared by 1 base and J by 6 bases, with 6 bases of the junction left unmatched. From germline, CDR1 is SQVTM and CDR2 ANQGSEA. CDR3 DNA sequence: TGCAGCGTTGAAGGAGGGGGCGCGGGTCAGCCCCAGCATTTT. This sequence encodes CSVEGGGAGQPQHF.

Only a few counts were recorded for this clonotype. The chain couples TRBV2 to TRBJ2-7; D might be TRBD1 (6 bases). Germline V CDR1 and CDR2: SNHLY, FYNNEI. The V gene lost 4 bases and the J gene lost 2 bases, with 12 bases spanning the gap. This CDR3 is built from 14 residues. CDR3 loop: CASSGRTVPYEQYF. Written as DNA, the CDR3 is TGTGCCAGCAGTGGGCGGACAGTCCCCTACGAGCAGTACTTC.

This clonotype was found many times. The J gene is TRBJ2-5, the V gene TRBV5-1; D ambiguous. V was pared by 0 bases and J by 5 bases, with 8 bases between. CDR3 length equals 13 residues. The germline gives CDR1 SGHRS, CDR2 YFSETQ. CDR3 loop: CASSLEGSETQYF. The CDR3 nucleotides are TGCGCCAGCAGCTTGGAAGGATCTGAGACCCAGTACTTC.

This clonotype was observed a few times. The rearrangement joins TRBV20-1 to TRBJ2-3; TRBD2 is a possible D gene (5 bases). There are 14 residues in the CDR3. CDR1 and CDR2 from the germline V gene are DFQATT and SNEGSKA (reference sequence). V lost 0 bases, J lost 4 bases, and 11 bases lay in between. CDR3 protein: CSARDLTRPDTQYF. CDR3 DNA sequence: TGCAGTGCTAGAGATCTCACTAGACCAGATACGCAGTATTTT.

This clonotype occurred a few times. V is TRBV20-1 and J is TRBJ1-5, with 10 bases aligning to TRBD1. CDR3 length: 13 amino acids. Looked up from germline, CDR1 is DFQATT and CDR2 is SNEGSKA (reference sequence). J lost 5 bases, V lost 6 bases, and 4 bases had no gene match. The CDR3 here is CSATGTGDQPQHF. The CDR3 DNA follows: TGCAGTGCGACCGGGACAGGGGATCAGCCCCAGCATTTT.

This clonotype was detected many times. The CDR3 protein is CSALPAYEQFF. The DNA of the CDR3 is TGCAGTGCTTTACCGGCCTATGAGCAGTTCTTC. The chain recombines TRBV20-1 with TRBJ2-1; no clear D. Germline lookup yields CDR1 DFQATT and CDR2 SNEGSKA (reference sequence). The length of the CDR3 is 11 residues. Deletions cut 5 bases from V and 8 bases from J, with 10 bases between.

The J gene is TRBJ1-2, the V gene TRBV5-1, with 7 bases that match TRBD1. J was trimmed by 6 bases and V by 5 bases; bases with no gene match: 7. CDR3 length: 13 amino acids. Germline loops: CDR1 SGHRS, CDR2 YFSETQ. The CDR3 DNA is TGCGCCAGCAGACGACAGGGAGAAGATGGCTACACCTTC. Amino acids: CASRRQGEDGYTF.

The gene calls are TRBV18 and TRBJ2-1, with D unclear. Germline values: CDR1 KGHSH, CDR2 LQKENI. There are 13 residues in the CDR3. V lost 2 bases and J lost 9, with 11 bases in between. The CDR3 sequence is CASSPNSLGEQFF. The CDR3 region has the DNA TGTGCCAGCTCACCAAACTCCCTAGGTGAGCAGTTCTTC.

This clonotype turned up a few times. The V and J genes are TRBV5-1 and TRBJ1-4; D perhaps matches TRBD1 (6 bases). Germline CDR1 reads SGHRS; CDR2 reads YFSETQ. Trimming shortened V by 4 bases and J by 6 bases, and 16 bases separated the two germline ends. This CDR3 comprises 15 residues. The CDR3 loop is CASSGGPAGDEKLFF. The CDR3 nucleotides read TGCGCCAGCAGCGGGGGGCCGGCGGGCGATGAAAAACTGTTTTTT.

The chain joins TRBV7-8 to TRBJ2-7, with 9 bases lining up with TRBD2. Germline CDR1 reads SGHVS; CDR2 reads FQNEAQ. This CDR3 region has 17 residues. After removal of 3 bases from V and 7 bases from J, the junction contained 16 bases not matched to a gene. The CDR3 region has the DNA TGTGCCAGCAGCTTGTCTCTAGCGACTAGCGGTTTCGGGGAGCAGTACTTC. This codes for CASSLSLATSGFGEQYF.

The V gene is TRBV5-1, the J gene TRBJ2-2, with a possible D match to TRBD2 (7 bases). The CDR3 sequence is 16 residues long. The V gene's germline CDR1 is SGHRS and CDR2 YFSETQ. The V gene lost 5 bases and the J gene lost 1 base, with 15 bases spanning the gap. CDR3 in DNA: TGCGCCAGCAGAGGGGAGGGGGAGTTGAACACCGGGGAGCTGTTTTTT. It codes for CASRGEGELNTGELFF.

The gene calls are TRBV11-2 and TRBJ2-5; D remains ambiguous. There are 18 residues in the CDR3. Germline V gene lookup returns CDR1 SGHAT and CDR2 FQNNGV. V dropped 0 bases and J dropped 1 base, with 18 bases sitting between them. CDR3 sequence reads: CASSLEGSLTLFQETQYF. In DNA, the CDR3 is TGTGCCAGCAGCTTAGAGGGCAGTCTAACCCTATTCCAAGAGACCCAGTACTTC.

This chain connects TRBV5-5 to TRBJ1-1; 7 bases are a match to TRBD1. This CDR3 region has 14 residues. V trimming: 4 bases; J trimming: 4 bases; junction bases outside the gene matches: 7. Germline loops: CDR1 SGHKS, CDR2 YYEKEE (reference sequence). CDR3 sequence reads: CASSARQGFTEAFF. The CDR3 nucleotides read TGTGCCAGCAGCGCCCGACAGGGCTTCACTGAAGCTTTCTTT.

This clonotype showed up just a few times. This sequence joins TRBV24-1 and TRBJ2-1; TRBD2 aligns across 13 bases. The junction had 3 bases not matched to a gene; V was cut back by 1 base and J by 4 bases. This CDR3 has 17 residues. The germline V gene encodes CDR1 KGHDR and CDR2 SFDVKD. CDR3 loop: CATSDFRTSGGYNEQFF. Written as DNA, the CDR3 is TGTGCCACCAGTGATTTTAGGACTAGCGGGGGTTACAATGAGCAGTTCTTC.

This clonotype was seen at least ten times. The V call is TRBV5-1, the J call TRBJ1-2; no definite D call. This CDR3 has 13 residues. The V gene lost 4 bases and the J gene lost 3 bases, with 10 bases spanning the gap. CDR1 is SGHRS and CDR2 is YFSETQ in the germline V gene. The CDR3 here is CASSPSGDYGYTF. In DNA form, the CDR3 reads TGCGCCAGCAGCCCGAGCGGGGACTATGGCTACACCTTC.

The chain carries TRBV7-2 and TRBJ2-2, with 10 bases identical to TRBD2. V dropped 2 bases and J dropped 4; count of bases not matched to a gene: 4. Germline V gene lookup returns CDR1 SGHTA and CDR2 FQGNSA. The CDR3 has 16 amino acids. The CDR3 protein is CASSLPSGRSTGELFF. In DNA form, the CDR3 reads TGTGCCAGCAGCTTACCTAGCGGGAGATCCACCGGGGAGCTGTTTTTT. Variable domain in full (rest from reference TRBV7-2 and TRBJ2-2): GAGVSQSPSNKVTEKGKDVELRCDPISGHTALYWYRQSLGQGLEFLIYFQGNSAPDKSGLPSDRFSAERTGGSVSTLTIQRTQQEDSAVYLCASSLPSGRSTGELFFGEGSRLTVL.

This clonotype has just a few counts. The chain combines TRBV20-1 with TRBJ2-1; TRBD1 matches at 8 bases. J gave up 2 bases and V 6 bases, and 9 bases lay outside the gene matches. The germline V gene has CDR1 DFQATT and CDR2 SNEGSKA (reference sequence). The CDR3 sequence is 15 residues long. This CDR3 is CSASTGALTYNEQFF. CDR3 nucleotides: TGCAGTGCCTCGACAGGGGCTTTAACCTACAATGAGCAGTTCTTC.

The chain combines TRBV5-1 with TRBJ2-1; D is unclear. This CDR3 is 14 amino acids long. The germline gives CDR1 SGHRS, CDR2 YFSETQ. Trimming removed 0 bases at V and 7 bases at J, with 11 bases between. CDR3 DNA: TGCGCCAGCAGCTTGGTCCAGGTTGAGAATGAGCAGTTCTTC. Amino acid sequence: CASSLVQVENEQFF. Combining the CDR3 with reference TRBV5-1 and TRBJ2-1 gives the whole variable domain KAGVTQTPRYLIKTRGQQVTLSCSPISGHRSVSWYQQTPGQGLQFLFEYFSETQRNKGNFPGRFSGRQFSNSRSEMNVSTLELGDSALYLCASSLVQVENEQFFGPGTRLTVL.